The sequence of this T cell receptor beta chain was determined in a study of human T cells and chemical hapten exposure. This clonotype appeared many times. This CDR3 has 13 residues. Germline V lookup: CDR1 SGDLS, CDR2 YYNGEE. With V trimmed by 4 bases and J by 7 bases, 8 bases remained unmatched. As to time point: pre-sensitization, week 0. Treatment here: therapeutic diphenylcyclopropenone sensitization with weekly scalp DPC. Each CDR3 protein is one row after TCRdb ran MiXCR on the RACE reads. The sample yields about 42,000 distinct CDR3 sequences, roughly an eighth seen once. This TCR derives from a woman younger than 45 with alopecia areata. Some clones in this sample may be carry-over from other donors' samples. Sequences were derived from whole blood, sampled in connection with sensitization to the hapten diphenylcyclopropenone (DPC). V usage is TRBV9 and J usage is TRBJ2-7; 7 nucleotides align to TRBD1. The DNA for the CDR3 is TGTGCCAGCAGCCCGTCGACAGGGTGGGAGCAGTACTTC. It codes for CASSPSTGWEQYF.